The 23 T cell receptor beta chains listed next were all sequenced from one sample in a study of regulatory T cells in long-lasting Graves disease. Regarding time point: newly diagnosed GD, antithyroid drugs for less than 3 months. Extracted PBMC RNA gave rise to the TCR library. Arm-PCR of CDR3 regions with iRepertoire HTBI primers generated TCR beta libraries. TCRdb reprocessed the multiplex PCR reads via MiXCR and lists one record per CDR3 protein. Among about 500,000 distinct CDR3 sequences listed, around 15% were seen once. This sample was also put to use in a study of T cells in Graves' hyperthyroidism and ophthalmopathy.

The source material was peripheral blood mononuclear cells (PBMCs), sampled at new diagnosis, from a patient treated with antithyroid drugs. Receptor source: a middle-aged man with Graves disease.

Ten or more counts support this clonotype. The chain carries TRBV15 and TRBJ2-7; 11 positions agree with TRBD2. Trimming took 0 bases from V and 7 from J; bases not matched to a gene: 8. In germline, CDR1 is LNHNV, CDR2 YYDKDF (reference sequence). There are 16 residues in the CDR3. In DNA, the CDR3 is TGTGCCACCAGCAGAGAACCTAGCGGGAGGTCGGGAGAGCAGTACTTC. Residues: CATSREPSGRSGEQYF.

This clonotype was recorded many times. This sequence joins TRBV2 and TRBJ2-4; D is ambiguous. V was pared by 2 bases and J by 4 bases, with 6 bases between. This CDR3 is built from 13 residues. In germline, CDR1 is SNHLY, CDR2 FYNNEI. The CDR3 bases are TGTGCCAGCAGTGAAAACGTTAAAAACATTCAGTACTTC. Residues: CASSENVKNIQYF.

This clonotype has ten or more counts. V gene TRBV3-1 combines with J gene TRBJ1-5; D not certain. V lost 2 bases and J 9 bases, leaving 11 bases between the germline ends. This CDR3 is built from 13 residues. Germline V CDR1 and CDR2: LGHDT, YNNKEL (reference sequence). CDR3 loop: CASSQTDYLPQHF. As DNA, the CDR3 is TGTGCCAGCAGCCAAACAGATTATCTGCCCCAGCATTTT.

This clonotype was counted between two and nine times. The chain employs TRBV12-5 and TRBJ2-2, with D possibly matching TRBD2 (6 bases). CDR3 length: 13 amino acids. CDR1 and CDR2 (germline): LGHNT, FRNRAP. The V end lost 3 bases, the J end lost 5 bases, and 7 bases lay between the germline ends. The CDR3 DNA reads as TGTGCTAGTGGTTTCGGGGGAACCGGGGAGCTGTTTTTT. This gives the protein CASGFGGTGELFF.

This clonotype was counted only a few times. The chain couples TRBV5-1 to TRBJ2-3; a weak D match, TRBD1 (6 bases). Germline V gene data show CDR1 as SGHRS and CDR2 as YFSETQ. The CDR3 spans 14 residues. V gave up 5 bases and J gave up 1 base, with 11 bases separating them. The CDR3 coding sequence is TGCGCCAGCAGTACAGGGTCGGGCACAGATACGCAGTATTTT. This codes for CASSTGSGTDTQYF.

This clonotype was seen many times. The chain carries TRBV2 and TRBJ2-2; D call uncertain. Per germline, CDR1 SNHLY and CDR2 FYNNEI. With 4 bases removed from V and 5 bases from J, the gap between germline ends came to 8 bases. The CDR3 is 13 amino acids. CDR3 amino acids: CASSGGRTGELFF. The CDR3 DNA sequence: TGTGCCAGCAGTGGTGGGCGAACCGGGGAGCTGTTTTTT.

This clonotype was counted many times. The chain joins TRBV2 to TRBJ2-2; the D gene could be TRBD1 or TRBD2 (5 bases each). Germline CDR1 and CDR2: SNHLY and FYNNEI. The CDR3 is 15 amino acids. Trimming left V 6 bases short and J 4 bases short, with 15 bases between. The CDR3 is CASSPGARGTGELFF. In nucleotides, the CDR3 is TGTGCCAGCAGCCCCGGGGCCCGGGGCACCGGGGAGCTGTTTTTT.

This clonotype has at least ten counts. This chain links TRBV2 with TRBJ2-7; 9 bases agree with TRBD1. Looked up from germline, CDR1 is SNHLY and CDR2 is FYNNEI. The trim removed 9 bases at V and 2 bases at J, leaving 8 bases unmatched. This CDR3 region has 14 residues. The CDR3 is CARETGTGTYEQYF. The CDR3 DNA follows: TGTGCCAGGGAGACCGGGACAGGGACCTACGAGCAGTACTTC.

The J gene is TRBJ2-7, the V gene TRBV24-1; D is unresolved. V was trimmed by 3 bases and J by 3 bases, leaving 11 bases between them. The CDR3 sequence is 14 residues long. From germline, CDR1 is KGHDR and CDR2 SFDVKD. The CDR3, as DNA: TGTGCCACCAGTGATACCGGGCCCTACTACGAGCAGTACTTC. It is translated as CATSDTGPYYEQYF.

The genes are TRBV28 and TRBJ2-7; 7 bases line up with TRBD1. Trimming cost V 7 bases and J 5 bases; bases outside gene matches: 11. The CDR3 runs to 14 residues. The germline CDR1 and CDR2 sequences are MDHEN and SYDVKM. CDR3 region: CASTRPGQSHEQYF. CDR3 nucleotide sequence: TGTGCCAGCACCCGGCCGGGACAGTCCCACGAGCAGTACTTC.

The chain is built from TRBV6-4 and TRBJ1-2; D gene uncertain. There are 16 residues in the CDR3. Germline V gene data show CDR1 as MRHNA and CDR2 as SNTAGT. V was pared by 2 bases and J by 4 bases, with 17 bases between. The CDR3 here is CASSDHPGYSGYGYTF. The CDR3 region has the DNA TGTGCCAGCAGTGACCATCCGGGCTACAGCGGCTATGGCTACACCTTC.

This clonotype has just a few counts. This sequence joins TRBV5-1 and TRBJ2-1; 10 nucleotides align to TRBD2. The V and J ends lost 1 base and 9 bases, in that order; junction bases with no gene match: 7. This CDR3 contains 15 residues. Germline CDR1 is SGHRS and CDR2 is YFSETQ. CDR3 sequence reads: CASSLRSGRAAEQFF. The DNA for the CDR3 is TGCGCCAGCAGCTTGAGGAGCGGGAGGGCCGCTGAGCAGTTCTTC.

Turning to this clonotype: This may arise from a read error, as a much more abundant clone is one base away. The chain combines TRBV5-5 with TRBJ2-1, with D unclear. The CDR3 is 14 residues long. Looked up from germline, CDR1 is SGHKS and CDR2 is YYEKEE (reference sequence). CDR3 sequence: CASSLIRHYNGQFF. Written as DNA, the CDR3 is TGTGCCAGCAGCTTAATCCGCCACTACAATGGGCAGTTCTTC.

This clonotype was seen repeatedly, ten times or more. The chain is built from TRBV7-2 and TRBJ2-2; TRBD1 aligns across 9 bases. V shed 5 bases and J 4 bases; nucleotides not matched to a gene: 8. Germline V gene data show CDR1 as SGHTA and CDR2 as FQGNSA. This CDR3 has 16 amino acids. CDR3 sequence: CASSHPGQGITGELFF. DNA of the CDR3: TGTGCCAGCAGCCATCCGGGACAGGGAATCACCGGGGAGCTGTTTTTT.

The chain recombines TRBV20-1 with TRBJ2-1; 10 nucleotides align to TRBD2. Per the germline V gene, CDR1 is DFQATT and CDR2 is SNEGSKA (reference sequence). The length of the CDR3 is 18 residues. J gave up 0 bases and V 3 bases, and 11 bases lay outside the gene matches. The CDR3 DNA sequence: TGCAGTGCTAGGTCGGGGACTAGCGTAGTGAGCTCCTACAATGAGCAGTTCTTC. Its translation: CSARSGTSVVSSYNEQFF.

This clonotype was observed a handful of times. The CDR3 is CASKRDTGNTIYF. DNA for the CDR3: TGTGCCAGCAAACGGGACACAGGAAACACCATATATTTT. This chain joins TRBV6-1 and TRBJ1-3; tentatively, D is TRBD1 (6 bases). The CDR3 covers 13 residues. The V end was cut by 7 bases, the J end by 4 bases, with 11 bases between. CDR1 MNHNS and CDR2 SASEGT come from the germline V gene.

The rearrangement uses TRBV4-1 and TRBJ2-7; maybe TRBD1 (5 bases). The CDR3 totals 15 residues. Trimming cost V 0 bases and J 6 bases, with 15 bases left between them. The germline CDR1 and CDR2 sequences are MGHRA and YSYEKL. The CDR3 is CASSQERGLTSEQYF. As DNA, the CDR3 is TGCGCCAGCAGCCAAGAAAGGGGCCTCACCTCCGAGCAGTACTTC.

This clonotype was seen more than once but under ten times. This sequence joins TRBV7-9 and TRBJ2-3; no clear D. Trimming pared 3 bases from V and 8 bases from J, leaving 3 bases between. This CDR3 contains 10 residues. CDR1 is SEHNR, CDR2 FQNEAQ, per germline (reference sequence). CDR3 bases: TGTGCCAGCAGCTTCGGTACGCAGTATTTT. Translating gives CASSFGTQYF.

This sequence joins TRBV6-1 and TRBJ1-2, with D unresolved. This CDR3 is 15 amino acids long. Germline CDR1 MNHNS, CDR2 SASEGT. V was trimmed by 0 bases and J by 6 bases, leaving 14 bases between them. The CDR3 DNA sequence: TGTGCCAGCAGTGAAGCTTCAGCTGCCTTAAATGGCTACACCTTC. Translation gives CASSEASAALNGYTF.

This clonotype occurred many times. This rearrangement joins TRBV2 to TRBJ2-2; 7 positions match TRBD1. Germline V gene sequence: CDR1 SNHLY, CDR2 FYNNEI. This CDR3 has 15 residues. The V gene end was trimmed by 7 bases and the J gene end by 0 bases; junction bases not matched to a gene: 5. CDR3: CASKGQSANTGELFF. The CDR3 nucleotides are TGTGCCAGCAAGGGACAGAGCGCGAACACCGGGGAGCTGTTTTTT.

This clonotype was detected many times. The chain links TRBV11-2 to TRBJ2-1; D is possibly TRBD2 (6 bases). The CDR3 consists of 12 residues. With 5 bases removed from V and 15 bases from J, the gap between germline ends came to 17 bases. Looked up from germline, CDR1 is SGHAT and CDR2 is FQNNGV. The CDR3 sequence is CASSLTRWRVFF. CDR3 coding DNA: TGTGCCAGCAGCCTGACTCGTTGGAGGGTGTTCTTC.

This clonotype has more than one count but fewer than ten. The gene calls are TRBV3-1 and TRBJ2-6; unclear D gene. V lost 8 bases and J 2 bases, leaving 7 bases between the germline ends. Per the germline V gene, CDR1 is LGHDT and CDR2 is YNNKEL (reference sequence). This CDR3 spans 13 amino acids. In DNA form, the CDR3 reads TGTGCCAGCGGATCCCCTGGGGCCAACGTCCTGACTTTC. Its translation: CASGSPGANVLTF.

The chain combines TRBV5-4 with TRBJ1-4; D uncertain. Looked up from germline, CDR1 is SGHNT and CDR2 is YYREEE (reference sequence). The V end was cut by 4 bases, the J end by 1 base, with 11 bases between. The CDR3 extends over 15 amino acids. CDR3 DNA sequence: TGTGCCAGCAGCGCAGCGCGGGGAACTAATGAAAAACTGTTTTTT. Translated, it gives CASSAARGTNEKLFF.